This T cell receptor beta chain was recovered during a study of OX40 agonist ivuxolimab in advanced cancers. About the investigation overall: Ivuxolimab, which targeted the costimulatory receptor OX40 (CD134), was an agonistic, fully human IgG2 monoclonal antibody. Intravenous ivuxolimab was administered to patients every 2 weeks at six dose levels: 0.01, 0.1, 0.3, 1.5, 3 and 10 mg/kg. Of the approximately 53 patients in dose escalation, 19 had hepatocellular carcinoma, about 15 had melanoma, 9 had renal cell carcinoma and 9 had head and neck cancer. In the dose-escalation cohort, approximately 82% of patients were male, and the mean age was roughly 56 years with a range of roughly 23 to 90. Prior anti-PD-1, anti-PD-L1 or anti-CTLA-4 therapy was permitted, and checkpoint inhibitors had been received by roughly 40% of dose-escalation patients. Partial responses occurred in three dose-escalation patients, of whom one had hepatocellular carcinoma and two had cutaneous melanoma. The purpose of peripheral TCRbeta sequencing was to test whether ivuxolimab changed TCR sequence diversity and led to clonal T-cell expansion. The paper covers the monotherapy dose-escalation part of the phase I ivuxolimab trial, which included N of about 56 patients. Overall results and qualifications from the work: At doses of 0.1 to 3.0 mg/kg, clonal expansion of both CD4+ and CD8+ blood T cells was observed from baseline to week 6. The antigen specificity of the clonally expanded peripheral T cells was not determined. After ivuxolimab, more expanded clones were found on average in CD8+ T cells than in CD4+ T cells. In partial responders in the 0.1-3.0 mg/kg groups, normalized peripheral clonal expansion was found to be among the lowest, especially among CD8+ T cells. Low levels of normalized T-cell clonal expansion were also shown by some nonresponding patients.

Between the V and J ends, shortened by 5 bases and 3 bases respectively, the junction contains 20 bases. The CDR3, from cysteine to phenylalanine, totals 16 residues. Here the CDR3 DNA is all that survives: 48 bases in frame from base 1. From the germline V gene (reference sequence), CDR1 is SEHNR and CDR2 is FQNEAQ. Patients with a history of autoimmune disease or receiving systemic immunosuppression were excluded from the trial. Peripheral blood for TCR sequencing was collected from all dose cohorts at baseline, on cycle 4 day 1, and on cycle 7 day 1. Samples came from an open-label, multicenter, first-in-human phase I dose-escalation trial of ivuxolimab. Adults with locally advanced or metastatic melanoma, renal cell carcinoma, hepatocellular carcinoma or head and neck squamous cell carcinoma were enrolled in the trial. Before TCR sequencing, CD4+ T cells and CD8+ T cells from peripheral blood were sorted into separate populations.

With respect to this clone: Its specific antigen is unknown. The input lacks base qualities; no much larger clone sits a single base away.

Genomic DNA was extracted from sorted cells for sequencing of the TCRbeta CDR3 region. The immunoSEQ Assay was used to sequence the TCRbeta CDR3 regions. TCRdb retrieved this table from immuneACCESS and kept in-frame rearrangements only. Not all clones are present; in checked studies, unresolved V genes account for under half, and no reason is known for the remainder. The sample data list 9,000 to 15,000 clones, and approximately 87% of these were observed just once. The ten largest clones represent about 52% of the sample. This specimen was CD4+ or CD8+ T cells sorted from blood, taken in a trial of the OX40 agonist ivuxolimab. The chain is made from TRBV7-9 and TRBJ2-7; the D gene assignment is perhaps TRBD1 or TRBD2, with each matching 6 bases. This receptor was taken from an adult with an advanced solid tumor such as melanoma, head and neck, liver or kidney cancer. The DNA reads as follows: TGTGCCAGCAGCGACCTGATGGGGGGCCGCGACTACGAGCAGTACTTC. Its coded protein is CASSDLMGGRDYEQYF.